Each of the 2 T cell receptor beta chains below was sequenced from the same sample in a study of blood T cell repertoires in COVID-19. Using immunoSEQ multiplex PCR, the repertoire was profiled, and TCRdb retains in-frame clones only, with some absent. The table has 43,000 or so clones, around 88% seen once. The sequencing input was peripheral blood. The origin of the receptors is a woman aged 80 or over with acute or convalescent COVID-19.

This rearrangement joins TRBV5-6 to TRBJ1-2; D gene unclear. Germline lookup yields CDR1 SGHDT and CDR2 YYEEEE. V was cut by 3 bases and J by 1 base, with 4 bases left in between. The CDR3 totals 12 residues. As DNA, the CDR3 is TGTGCCAGCAGCTCCCTTAACTATGGCTACACCTTC. As protein: CASSSLNYGYTF. The full variable domain, its missing parts supplied by reference TRBV5-6 and TRBJ1-2, is DAGVTQSPTHLIKTRGQQVTLRCSPKSGHDTVSWYQQALGQGPQFIFQYYEEEERQRGNFPDRFSGHQFPNYSSELNVNALLLGDSALYLCASSSLNYGYTFGSGTRLTVV.

The chain recombines TRBV2 with TRBJ1-2; a possible D gene is TRBD1 (6 bases). The germline CDR1 and CDR2 sequences are SNHLY and FYNNEI. There are 14 residues in the CDR3. The V gene lost 11 bases and the J gene lost 8 bases, with 24 bases spanning the gap. The CDR3 nucleotides read TGTGCCGGGATGGGGGGGCCCCGGGATTTGGGCTACACCTTC. As protein: CAGMGGPRDLGYTF.